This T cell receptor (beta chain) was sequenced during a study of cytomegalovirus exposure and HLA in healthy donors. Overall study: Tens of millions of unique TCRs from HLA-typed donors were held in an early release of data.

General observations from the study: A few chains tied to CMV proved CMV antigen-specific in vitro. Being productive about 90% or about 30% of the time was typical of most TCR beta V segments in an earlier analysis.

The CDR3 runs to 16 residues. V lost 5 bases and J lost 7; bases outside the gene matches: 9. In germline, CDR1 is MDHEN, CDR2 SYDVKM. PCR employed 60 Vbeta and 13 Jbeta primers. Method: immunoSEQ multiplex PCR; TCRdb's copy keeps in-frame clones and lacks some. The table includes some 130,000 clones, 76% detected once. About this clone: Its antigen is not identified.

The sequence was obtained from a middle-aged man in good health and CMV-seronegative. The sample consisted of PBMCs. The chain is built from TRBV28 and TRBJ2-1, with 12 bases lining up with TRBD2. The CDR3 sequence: CASSTRLAGVLNEQFF. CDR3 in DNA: TGTGCCAGCAGTACTCGACTAGCGGGAGTGTTGAATGAGCAGTTCTTC.